This paragraph reports one T cell receptor (beta chain). This clone was seen a few times. Its antigen specificity is not known. No per-base quality is available; no much larger clone lies one base away. This sample is drawn from a study of blood T cell repertoires in COVID-19 (dated by TCRdb to 2018 to 2020). Turning to the overall study: The collaborator samples originated in the United States, Italy and Spain and spanned the acute and convalescent phases of COVID-19. The material from the prospective study consisted of cDNA or gDNA derived from T cells, B-cell-depleted T cells, or PBMCs. Subjects who had been exposed to COVID-19, were actively infected with it, or had recovered from it provided the deeply sampled blood TCRbeta repertoires that made up the dataset. The repertoires were made available in a free public database intended to serve as a resource for research on the immune response to SARS-CoV-2. Samples came from the ongoing ImmuneRACE study (first 160 participants) plus 1,254 subjects from 6 global collaborators. The sample metadata nearly always contained a de-identified subject ID, COVID-19 status, age in years and sex. HLA class I and class II types, where available, came from metadata supplied by the sample provider rather than from assay-based typing.

Here is what the overall study found, with its caveats: The quantity of clinical and demographic metadata differed by source and by participant and was supplied without curation.

TCRbeta CDR3 regions were amplified from genomic DNA by means of the immunoSEQ Assay, a bias-controlled multiplex PCR. Regarding the original processing steps: The number of nucleated cells in each sample was estimated from the amplification of reference gene primers within the assay. Sequence reads were collapsed and filtered to measure the absolute abundance of every unique TCRbeta CDR3 rearrangement. For each sample, productive Simpson clonality was calculated by taking the square root of Simpson's diversity index across productive rearrangements. As stored in TCRdb, this immuneACCESS dataset retains in-frame rearrangements with V and J assigned. A fraction of the clones does not appear; measured against another copy, unresolved V genes explain less than half of the discrepancy, and the remainder lacks a known reason. The V and J calls and clone size are taken from that table; D and trimming were inferred from the DNA. The sample table shows hundreds of thousands of clones, and around 88% are seen once. The ten largest clones take up 6% to 7% of the sample.

Participants in the prospective study were enrolled through a virtual design, were aged roughly 18 to 90 years, and lived in 20 to 30 United States geographic areas. In the prospective study, cohorts were assigned on the basis of participant-reported clinical history obtained from a screening survey and a study questionnaire. ImmuneRACE Cohort 3 recovered participants were defined by two consecutive negative NP/OP PCR tests, healthcare professional clearance, or symptom resolution. Mobile phlebotomists in the prospective study collected whole blood, serum and a nasopharyngeal or oropharyngeal swab from every participant. Additional blood draws and questionnaires over an approximately 2-month period could optionally be provided by prospective study participants. Before DNA extraction, prospective study blood samples were shipped either frozen or at room temperature. The TCR comes from a woman in her forties who had recovered from COVID-19. The sample was PBMCs or T cells enriched from blood (not recorded which).

The nucleotides read TGTGCCAGCAGCTGGGCAGGGGGTAAAGAGTGGGACACCGGGGAGCTGTTTTTT. Translated, it gives CASSWAGGKEWDTGELFF. The sequence is built from TRBV7-6 and TRBJ2-2, with TRBD1 identical over 7 junction bases. Per the germline V gene, SGHVS is the CDR1 and FNYEAQ is the CDR2. Inclusive of the bounding cysteine and phenylalanine, the CDR3 is 18 residues long. Kept here is only the CDR3 DNA, which spans 54 bases and is read in frame from base 1. V is cut back by 4 bases and J by 3 bases, with 14 bases in the junction unmatched. With all but the CDR3 taken from the reference TRBV7-6 and TRBJ2-2 genes, the full variable domain is: GAGVSQSPRYKVTKRGQDVALRCDPISGHVSLYWYRQALGQGPEFLTYFNYEAQQDKSGLPNDRFSAERPEGSISTLTIQRTEQRDSAMYRCASSWAGGKEWDTGELFFGEGSRLTVL.